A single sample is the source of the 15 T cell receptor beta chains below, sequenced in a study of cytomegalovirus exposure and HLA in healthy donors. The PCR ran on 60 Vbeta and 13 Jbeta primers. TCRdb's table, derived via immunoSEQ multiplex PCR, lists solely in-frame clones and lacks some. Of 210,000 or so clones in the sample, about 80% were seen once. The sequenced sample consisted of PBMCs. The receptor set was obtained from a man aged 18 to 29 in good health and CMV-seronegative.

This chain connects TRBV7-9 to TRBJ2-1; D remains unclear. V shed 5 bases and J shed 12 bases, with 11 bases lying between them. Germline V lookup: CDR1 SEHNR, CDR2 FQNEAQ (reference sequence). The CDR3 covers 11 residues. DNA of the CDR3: TGTGCCAGCAGCCAGAACCTAGGGCAGTTCTTC. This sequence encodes CASSQNLGQFF.

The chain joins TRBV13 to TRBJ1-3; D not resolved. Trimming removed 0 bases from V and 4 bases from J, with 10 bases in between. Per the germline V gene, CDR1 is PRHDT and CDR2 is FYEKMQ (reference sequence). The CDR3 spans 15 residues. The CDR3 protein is CASSLGEGSGNTIYF. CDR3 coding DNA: TGTGCCAGCAGCTTAGGGGAGGGCTCAGGAAACACCATATATTTT.

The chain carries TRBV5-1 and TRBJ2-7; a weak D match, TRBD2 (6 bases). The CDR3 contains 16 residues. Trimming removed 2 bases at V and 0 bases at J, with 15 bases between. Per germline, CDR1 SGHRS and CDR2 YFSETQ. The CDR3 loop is CASSFGREWVSYEQYF. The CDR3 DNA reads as TGCGCCAGCAGCTTTGGACGGGAGTGGGTCTCCTACGAGCAGTACTTC.

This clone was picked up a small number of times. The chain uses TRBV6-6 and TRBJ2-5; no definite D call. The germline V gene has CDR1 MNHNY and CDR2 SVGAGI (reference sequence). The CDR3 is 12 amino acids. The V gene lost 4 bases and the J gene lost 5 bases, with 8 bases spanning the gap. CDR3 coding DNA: TGTGCCAGCAGTTCCCTCCCCGAGACCCAGTACTTC. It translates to CASSSLPETQYF.

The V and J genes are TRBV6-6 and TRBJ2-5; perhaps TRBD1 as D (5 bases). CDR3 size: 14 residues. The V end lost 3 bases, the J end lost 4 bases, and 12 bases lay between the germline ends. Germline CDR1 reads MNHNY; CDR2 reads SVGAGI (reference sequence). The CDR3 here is CASSYQGVRETQYF. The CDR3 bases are TGTGCCAGCAGTTATCAAGGGGTCAGAGAGACCCAGTACTTC.

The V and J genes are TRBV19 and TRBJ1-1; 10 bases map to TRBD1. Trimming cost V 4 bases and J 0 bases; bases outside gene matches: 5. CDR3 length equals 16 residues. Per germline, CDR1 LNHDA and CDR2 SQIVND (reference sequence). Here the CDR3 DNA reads TGTGCCAGTAGTACCCGGACAGGGGGAATGAACACTGAAGCTTTCTTT. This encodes CASSTRTGGMNTEAFF.

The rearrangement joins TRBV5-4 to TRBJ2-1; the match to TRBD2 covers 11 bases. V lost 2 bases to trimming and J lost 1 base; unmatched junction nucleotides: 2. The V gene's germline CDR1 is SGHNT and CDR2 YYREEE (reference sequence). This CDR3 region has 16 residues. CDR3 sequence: CASSFGLAGSYNEQFF. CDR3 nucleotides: TGTGCCAGCAGCTTTGGACTAGCGGGTTCCTACAATGAGCAGTTCTTC.

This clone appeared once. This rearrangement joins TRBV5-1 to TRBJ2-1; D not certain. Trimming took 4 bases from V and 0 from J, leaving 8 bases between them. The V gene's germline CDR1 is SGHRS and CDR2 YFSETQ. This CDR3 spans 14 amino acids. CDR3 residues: CASSLESSYNEQFF. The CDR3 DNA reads TGCGCCAGCAGCCTGGAGAGCTCCTACAATGAGCAGTTCTTC.

CDR3 sequence (DNA): TGCGCCAGCAGCTCCGGGACAGGACAGAATTCACCCCTCCACTTT. Residues: CASSSGTGQNSPLHF. This chain connects TRBV5-1 to TRBJ1-6; 8 positions agree with TRBD1. The CDR3 loop spans 15 amino acids. V trimming: 3 bases; J trimming: 7 bases; junction bases outside the gene matches: 6. Germline-derived CDR1 and CDR2 are SGHRS and YFSETQ.

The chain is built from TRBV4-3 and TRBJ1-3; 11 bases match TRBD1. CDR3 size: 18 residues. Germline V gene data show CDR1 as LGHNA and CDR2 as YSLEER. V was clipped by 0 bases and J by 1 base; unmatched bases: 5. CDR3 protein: CASSQEFGTGGSGNTIYF. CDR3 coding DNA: TGCGCCAGCAGCCAAGAGTTCGGGACAGGGGGATCTGGAAACACCATATATTTT.

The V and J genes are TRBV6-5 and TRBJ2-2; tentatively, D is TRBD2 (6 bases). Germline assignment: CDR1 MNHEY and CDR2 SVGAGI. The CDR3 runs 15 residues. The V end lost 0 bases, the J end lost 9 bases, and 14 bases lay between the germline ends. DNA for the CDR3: TGTGCCAGCAGTTACTCGGGGCAGGGAGGCCGGGAGCTGTTTTTT. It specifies CASSYSGQGGRELFF.

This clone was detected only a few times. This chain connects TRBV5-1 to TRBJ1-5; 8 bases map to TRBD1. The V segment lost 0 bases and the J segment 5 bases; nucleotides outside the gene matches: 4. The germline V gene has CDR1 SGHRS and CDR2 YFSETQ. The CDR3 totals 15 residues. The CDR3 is CASSLDGTGHQPQHF. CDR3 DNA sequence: TGCGCCAGCAGCTTGGACGGGACAGGTCATCAGCCCCAGCATTTT. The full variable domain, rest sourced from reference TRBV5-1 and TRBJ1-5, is KAGVTQTPRYLIKTRGQQVTLSCSPISGHRSVSWYQQTPGQGLQFLFEYFSETQRNKGNFPGRFSGRQFSNSRSEMNVSTLELGDSALYLCASSLDGTGHQPQHFGDGTRLSIL.

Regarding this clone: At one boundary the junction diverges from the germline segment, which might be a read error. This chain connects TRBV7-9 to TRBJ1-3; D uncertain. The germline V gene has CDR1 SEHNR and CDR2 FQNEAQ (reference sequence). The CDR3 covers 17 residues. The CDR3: CSSSLVPARHSGNTIYF. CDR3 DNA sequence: TGTTCCAGCAGCTTAGTTCCAGCCAGACACTCTGGAAACACCATATATTTT.

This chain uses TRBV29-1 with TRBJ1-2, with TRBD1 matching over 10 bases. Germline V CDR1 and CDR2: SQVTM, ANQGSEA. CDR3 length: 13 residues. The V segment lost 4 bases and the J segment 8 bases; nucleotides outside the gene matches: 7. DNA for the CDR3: TGCAGCGTTGGGGCCGACAGGGGGCGAGGCTACACCTTC. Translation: CSVGADRGRGYTF.

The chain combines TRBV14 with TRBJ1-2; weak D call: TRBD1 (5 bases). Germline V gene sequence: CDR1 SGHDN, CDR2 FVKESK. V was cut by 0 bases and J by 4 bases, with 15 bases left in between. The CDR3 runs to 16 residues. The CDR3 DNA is TGTGCCAGCAGCCAAGATCCAGGGCCGTACTCCTATGGCTACACCTTC. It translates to CASSQDPGPYSYGYTF.